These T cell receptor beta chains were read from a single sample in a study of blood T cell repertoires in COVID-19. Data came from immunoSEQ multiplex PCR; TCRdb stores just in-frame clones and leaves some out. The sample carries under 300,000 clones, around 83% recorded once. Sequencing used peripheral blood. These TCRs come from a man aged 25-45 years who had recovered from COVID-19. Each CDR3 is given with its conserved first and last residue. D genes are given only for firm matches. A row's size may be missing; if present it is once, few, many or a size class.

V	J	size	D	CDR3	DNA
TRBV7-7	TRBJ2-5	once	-	CASSSETGGTQYF	TGTGCCAGCAGTTCGGAGACTGGAGGGACCCAGTACTTC
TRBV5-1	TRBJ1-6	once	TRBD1	CASSSGQGIDSPLHF	TGCGCCAGCAGCTCGGGACAGGGGATTGATTCACCCCTCCACTTT
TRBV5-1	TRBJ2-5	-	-	CASSPSGGGETQYF	TGCGCCAGCAGCCCATCGGGCGGAGGAGAGACCCAGTACTTC
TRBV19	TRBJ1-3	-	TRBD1	CASSTSGTGVRNTIYF	TGTGCCAGTTCGACCTCCGGGACAGGGGTTAGAAACACCATATATTTT
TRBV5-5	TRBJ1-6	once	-	CASSLGLADSPLHF	TGTGCCAGCAGCTTGGGACTGGCAGATTCACCCCTCCACTTT
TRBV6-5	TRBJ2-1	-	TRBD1	CASSHRDRAYNEQFF	TGTGCCAGCAGTCACCGGGACAGGGCCTACAATGAGCAGTTCTTC
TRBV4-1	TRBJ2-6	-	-	CASSLTGAGSPGANVLTF	TGCGCCAGCAGCCTAACTGGGGCAGGCTCTCCCGGGGCCAACGTCCTGACTTTC
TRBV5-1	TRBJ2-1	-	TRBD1	CASSLGQGSYEQFF	TGCGCCAGCAGCTTGGGACAGGGATCGTATGAGCAGTTCTTC
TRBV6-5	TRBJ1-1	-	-	CASSYSALREAFF	TGTGCCAGCAGTTACTCGGCACTACGAGAAGCTTTCTTT
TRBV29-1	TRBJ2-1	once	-	CSVEGSGNEQFF	TGCAGCGTTGAGGGATCGGGGAATGAGCAGTTCTTC
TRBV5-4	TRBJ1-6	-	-	CASSRAGVSYNSPLHF	TGTGCCAGCAGCCGGGCAGGGGTCTCCTATAATTCACCCCTCCACTTT
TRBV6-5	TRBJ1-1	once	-	CASTSFRNTEAFF	TGTGCCAGCACCTCTTTTAGGAACACTGAAGCTTTCTTT
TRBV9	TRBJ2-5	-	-	CASSEGGGAAQYF	TGTGCCAGCAGCGAAGGGGGGGGTGCGGCCCAGTACTTC
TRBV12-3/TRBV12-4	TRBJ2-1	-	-	CASSFVRVNEQFF	TGTGCCAGCAGTTTTGTCAGGGTTAATGAGCAGTTCTTC
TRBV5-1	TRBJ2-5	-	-	CASSSEGETQYF	TGCGCCAGCAGCTCAGAGGGAGAGACCCAGTACTTC
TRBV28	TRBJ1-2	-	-	CASSSGVYGYTF	TGTGCCAGCAGTTCCGGGGTATATGGCTACACCTTC
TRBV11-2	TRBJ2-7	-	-	CASSMGVGGPFDEQYF	TGTGCCAGCAGCATGGGAGTCGGGGGTCCTTTCGACGAGCAGTACTTC
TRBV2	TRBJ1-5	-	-	CASSYGQPQHF	TGTGCCAGCAGCTACGGTCAGCCCCAGCATTTT
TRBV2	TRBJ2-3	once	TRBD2	CASRVPGTSGLSTDTQYF	TGTGCCAGCAGAGTACCCGGGACTAGCGGTTTAAGCACAGATACGCAGTATTTT
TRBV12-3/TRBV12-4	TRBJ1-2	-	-	CASSRQSVESYTF	TGTGCCAGCAGTCGACAGTCAGTAGAAAGCTACACCTTC
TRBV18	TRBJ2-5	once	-	CASSPSQETQYF	TGTGCCAGCTCACCATCTCAAGAGACCCAGTACTTC
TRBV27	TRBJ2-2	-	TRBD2	CASSLGAGVYTGELFF	TGTGCCAGCAGTTTAGGGGCGGGGGTCTACACCGGGGAGCTGTTTTTT
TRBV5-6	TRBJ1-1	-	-	CASSLSGETVGEAFF	TGTGCCAGCAGCTTGTCCGGGGAAACCGTGGGTGAAGCTTTCTTT
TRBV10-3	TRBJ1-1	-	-	CAIRDTGSTQAFF	TGTGCCATCAGAGATACAGGGTCTACCCAAGCTTTCTTT
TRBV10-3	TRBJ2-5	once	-	CAISELQETQYF	TGTGCCATCAGTGAACTACAAGAGACCCAGTACTTC
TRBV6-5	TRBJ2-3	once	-	CASRLHGGAADTQYF	TGTGCCAGCAGATTGCATGGGGGGGCGGCGGATACGCAGTATTTT
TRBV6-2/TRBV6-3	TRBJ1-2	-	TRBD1	CASSQGARGYGYTF	TGTGCCAGCAGCCAGGGGGCGCGGGGCTATGGCTACACCTTC
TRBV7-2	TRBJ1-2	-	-	CASSLAVNYGYTF	TGTGCCAGCAGCTTAGCCGTCAACTATGGCTACACCTTC
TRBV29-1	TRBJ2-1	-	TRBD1	CSVDGTGMYNEQFF	TGCAGCGTTGATGGGACAGGGATGTACAATGAGCAGTTCTTC
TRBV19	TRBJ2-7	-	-	CASSSGSTYEQYF	TGTGCCAGTAGTAGCGGCAGCACCTACGAGCAGTACTTC
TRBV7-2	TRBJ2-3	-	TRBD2	CASSSRTRPATQYF	TGTGCCAGCAGCTCTCGGACTAGACCTGCTACGCAGTATTTT
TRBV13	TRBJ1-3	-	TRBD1	CASSRNQGAGNTIYF	TGTGCCAGCAGCCGAAACCAGGGGGCTGGAAACACCATATATTTT
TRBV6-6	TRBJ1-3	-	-	CASSYRQGGNTIYF	TGTGCCAGCAGTTACAGGCAGGGGGGAAACACCATATATTTT
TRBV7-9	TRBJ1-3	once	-	CASSSPQGTGNTIYF	TGTGCCAGCAGCTCCCCTCAGGGGACTGGAAACACCATATATTTT
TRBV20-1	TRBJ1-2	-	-	CSAGQNYGYTF	TGCAGTGCCGGACAGAACTATGGCTACACCTTC
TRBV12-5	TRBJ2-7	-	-	CASGYLRGPTEQYF	TGTGCTAGTGGTTACCTCAGGGGACCCACCGAGCAGTACTTC
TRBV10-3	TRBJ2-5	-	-	CAISQALASDQETQYF	TGTGCCATCAGTCAGGCCCTAGCGTCGGACCAAGAGACCCAGTACTTC
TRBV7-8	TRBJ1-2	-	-	CASSYSNYGYTF	TGTGCCAGCAGCTACTCGAACTATGGCTACACCTTC
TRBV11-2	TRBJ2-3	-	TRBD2	CASSISGYTDTQYF	TGTGCCAGCAGCATTAGCGGGTACACAGATACGCAGTATTTT